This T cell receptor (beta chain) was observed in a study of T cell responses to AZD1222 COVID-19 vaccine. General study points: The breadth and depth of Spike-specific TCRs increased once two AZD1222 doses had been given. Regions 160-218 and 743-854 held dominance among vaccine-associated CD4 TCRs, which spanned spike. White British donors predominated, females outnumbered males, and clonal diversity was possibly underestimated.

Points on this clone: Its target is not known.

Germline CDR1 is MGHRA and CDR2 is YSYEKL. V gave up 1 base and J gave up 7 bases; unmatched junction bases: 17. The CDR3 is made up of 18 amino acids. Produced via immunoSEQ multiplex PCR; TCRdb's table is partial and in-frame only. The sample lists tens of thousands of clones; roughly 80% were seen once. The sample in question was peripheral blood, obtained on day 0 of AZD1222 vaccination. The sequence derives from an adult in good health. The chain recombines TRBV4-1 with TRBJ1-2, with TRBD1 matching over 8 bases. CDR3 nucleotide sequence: TGCGCCAGCAGCCAAGGTGTCTTCAGGGGGCCCGGGATGGGTGGCTACACCTTC. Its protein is CASSQGVFRGPGMGGYTF.